These T cell receptor beta chains were read from a single sample in a study of blood T cell dynamics during melanoma immunotherapy. Profiling relied on immunoSEQ multiplex PCR, and the TCRdb table lists in-frame clones only, not all of them. The sample holds around 3,800 clones, less than 98% seen once. Sequenced material: effector memory CD8+ T cells from blood, taken from a patient treated with checkpoint blockade. Receptors were obtained from a human donor with melanoma. Both conserved end residues are part of each CDR3. D genes are given only for firm matches. Not every row has a clone size; where given, it reads once, few, many or a size class.

D: .
J: TRBJ1-5
V: TRBV27
size: few
CDR3: CASSGQGNQPQHF
DNA: TGTGCCAGCAGTGGGCAGGGAAATCAGCCCCAGCATTTT

D: .
J: TRBJ1-2
V: TRBV7-2
size: .
CDR3: CASSLMVLDGYTF
DNA: TGTGCCAGCAGCTTAATGGTTTTGGATGGCTACACCTTC

D: .
J: TRBJ2-7
V: TRBV29-1
size: .
CDR3: CSVEVGAYEQYF
DNA: TGCAGCGTTGAGGTGGGAGCCTACGAGCAGTACTTC

D: .
J: TRBJ2-7
V: TRBV7-7
size: .
CDR3: CASSRPRSEQYF
DNA: TGTGCCAGCAGCCGACCGCGGAGCGAGCAGTACTTC

D: .
J: TRBJ2-7
V: TRBV14
size: .
CDR3: CASSLGRTLNYEQYF
DNA: TGTGCCAGCAGCCTGGGACGGACCCTCAACTACGAGCAGTACTTC

D: .
J: TRBJ2-1
V: TRBV21-1
size: .
CDR3: CASSKQGVDNEQFF
DNA: TGTGCCAGCAGCAAACAGGGGGTTGACAATGAGCAGTTCTTC

D: TRBD1
J: TRBJ1-1
V: TRBV25-1
size: large
CDR3: CASSLGGETEAFF
DNA: TGTGCCAGCAGCCTAGGGGGCGAGACTGAAGCTTTCTTT

D: TRBD2
J: TRBJ2-1
V: TRBV28
size: .
CDR3: CASSSLAVPSEQFF
DNA: TGTGCCAGCAGTTCTCTAGCGGTTCCCAGTGAGCAGTTCTTC

D: .
J: TRBJ1-2
V: TRBV6-6
size: .
CDR3: CASSYSERGDGYTF
DNA: TGTGCCAGCAGTTACTCAGAGAGGGGGGACGGCTACACCTTC

D: TRBD1
J: TRBJ2-7
V: TRBV5-6
size: .
CDR3: CASSLAGTGLSYEQYF
DNA: TGTGCCAGCAGCTTGGCCGGGACAGGGCTCTCCTACGAGCAGTACTTC

D: .
J: TRBJ2-1
V: TRBV27
size: .
CDR3: CATRAYPGEQFF
DNA: TGTGCCACCCGGGCTTATCCCGGGGAGCAGTTCTTC

D: .
J: TRBJ2-1
V: TRBV6-6
size: .
CDR3: CASGGTAAYNEQFF
DNA: TGTGCCAGCGGCGGGACGGCCGCCTACAATGAGCAGTTCTTC

D: .
J: TRBJ2-2
V: TRBV27
size: .
CDR3: CASSLQEGGELFF
DNA: TGTGCCAGCAGTTTACAGGAAGGCGGGGAGCTGTTTTTT

D: TRBD2
J: TRBJ2-3
V: TRBV7-9
size: once
CDR3: CASSLGTSITDTQYF
DNA: TGTGCCAGCAGCCTAGGGACTAGTATAACAGATACGCAGTATTTT

D: TRBD2
J: TRBJ2-5
V: TRBV5-1
size: .
CDR3: CASSSTSGYQETQYF
DNA: TGCGCCAGCAGCTCGACTAGCGGGTATCAAGAGACCCAGTACTTC

D: TRBD2
J: TRBJ2-5
V: TRBV7-7
size: .
CDR3: CASSLGLAGVETQYF
DNA: TGTGCTAGCAGCTTAGGACTAGCGGGAGTAGAGACCCAGTACTTC